The source of this TCR beta chain is a study of Ad26.COV2.S vaccination and SARS-CoV-2 variants. Treatment indicated: around 19 received Ad26.COV2.S at low or high dose, single or two shots; 5 received placebo; per-sample allocation not given. Sample collection was performed on day 63 after the first vaccine or placebo injection. The data were produced by immunoSEQ multiplex PCR, yet TCRdb's version contains in-frame clones alone and is incomplete. The sample carries some 300,000 clones, about 85% recorded once. Looked up from germline, CDR1 is SGDLS and CDR2 is YYNGEE. Trimming took 0 bases from V and 3 from J; bases not matched to a gene: 2. The CDR3 has 15 residues.

The origin of this receptor is a person aged 18-65 years who received the Ad26.COV2.S COVID-19 vaccine or a placebo. Sequencing was performed on peripheral blood, taken in a trial of Ad26.COV2.S vaccine versus placebo. The chain joins TRBV9 to TRBJ2-1; 8 bases are a match to TRBD2. The CDR3, as DNA: TGTGCCAGCAGCGTAGGCGGGGGGCACTACAATGAGCAGTTCTTC. Translating gives CASSVGGGHYNEQFF.